These T cell receptor beta chains were read from a single sample in a study of regulatory T cells in long-lasting Graves disease. One entry per CDR3 protein results from TCRdb running MiXCR on the multiplex PCR reads. Here the sample spans around 400,000 distinct CDR3 sequences, less than 25% being singletons. The specimen comprised peripheral blood mononuclear cells (PBMCs), sampled when the disease was refractory, from a patient treated with antithyroid drugs. Receptor source: a female donor with Graves disease. CDR3s include the opening cysteine and the closing phenylalanine or tryptophan. Fields, in order: CDR3 protein, CDR3 DNA, J gene, D gene, clone size, V gene. A D gene is named only where the DNA matches it firmly. The size entry is marked missing in some rows and otherwise reads once, few, many or a size class.

CASSLVAGGEAFF,TGTGCCAGCAGCTTGGTGGCAGGGGGCGAAGCTTTCTTT,TRBJ1-1,TRBD1,NA,TRBV5-6
CASTPLSGNTIYF,TGTGCCAGCACTCCGTTGTCTGGAAACACCATATATTTT,TRBJ1-3,NA,NA,TRBV7-2
CAGPNLSRGGEQYF,TGTGCCGGACCAAATTTAAGCAGGGGTGGCGAGCAGTACTTC,TRBJ2-7,NA,NA,TRBV6-1
CASSYWTDNTEAFF,TGTGCCAGCAGTTACTGGACAGACAACACTGAAGCTTTCTTT,TRBJ1-1,NA,NA,TRBV6-2/TRBV6-3
CASSLVARGAQHF,TGTGCCAGCAGCTTAGTGGCCAGGGGAGCCCAGCATTTT,TRBJ1-5,NA,many,TRBV11-2
CAWRENTEAFF,TGTGCCTGGAGGGAGAACACTGAAGCTTTCTTT,TRBJ1-1,NA,many,TRBV30
CASNPLDRPNTGELFF,TGCGCCAGCAACCCCTTAGACAGGCCGAACACCGGGGAGCTGTTTTTT,TRBJ2-2,NA,NA,TRBV5-1
CASSQYRGASGRVTDTQYF,TGCGCCAGCAGCCAATACAGGGGGGCTAGCGGGAGGGTAACAGATACGCAGTATTTT,TRBJ2-3,TRBD2,NA,TRBV4-3
CASSIWGTGELFF,TGTGCCAGTAGTATTTGGGGAACCGGGGAGCTGTTTTTT,TRBJ2-2,NA,once,TRBV19
CASSLGRAINEQFF,TGTGCCAGCAGCTTAGGTCGGGCTATCAATGAGCAGTTCTTC,TRBJ2-1,NA,NA,TRBV11-1
CASAPVAGQLNYEQYF,TGTGCCAGCGCCCCCGTTGCGGGACAGCTAAATTACGAGCAGTACTTC,TRBJ2-7,NA,many,TRBV28
CASSGTSGHINEQFF,TGTGCCAGCAGCGGAACTAGCGGGCACATCAATGAGCAGTTCTTC,TRBJ2-1,TRBD2,few,TRBV7-3
CASSSFPGSYEQYF,TGTGCCAGCAGTTCCTTTCCAGGCTCCTACGAGCAGTACTTC,TRBJ2-7,NA,NA,TRBV28
CASKGGPGYTF,TGTGCCAGCAAAGGGGGGCCCGGCTACACCTTC,TRBJ1-2,NA,NA,TRBV6-1
CAISETGPNTEAFF,TGTGCCATCAGTGAGACGGGCCCGAACACTGAAGCTTTCTTT,TRBJ1-1,NA,few,TRBV10-3
CSASASSNQPQHF,TGCAGTGCTAGCGCCTCCAGCAATCAGCCCCAGCATTTT,TRBJ1-5,NA,few,TRBV20-1
CASSQVHDRVTYEQYF,TGTGCCAGCAGCCAAGTTCACGACAGGGTTACCTACGAGCAGTACTTC,TRBJ2-7,TRBD1,few,TRBV3-1
CASSQDLGTATTYNEQFF,TGTGCCAGCAGCCAAGATTTGGGGACAGCAACGACCTACAATGAGCAGTTCTTC,TRBJ2-1,TRBD1,NA,TRBV3-1
CASSPGTSGRMNTQYF,TGTGCCAGCAGCCCAGGGACTAGCGGGAGGATGAATACGCAGTATTTT,TRBJ2-3,TRBD2,NA,TRBV27
CSARDGGSEGAQYF,TGCAGTGCTAGAGATGGCGGGTCCGAAGGGGCCCAGTACTTC,TRBJ2-5,NA,few,TRBV20-1
CASRLSMATLTYEQYF,TGTGCCAGCAGACTCTCGATGGCCACACTAACCTACGAGCAGTACTTC,TRBJ2-7,NA,NA,TRBV5-5
CASSPGPLGLVSRELFF,TGTGCCAGCAGCCCGGGTCCATTGGGACTAGTTTCCCGGGAGCTGTTTTTT,TRBJ2-2,TRBD2,NA,TRBV7-2
CASSRFSGVYGYTF,TGCGCCAGCAGCCGTTTCTCGGGGGTCTATGGCTACACCTTC,TRBJ1-2,NA,few,TRBV4-1
CASRASNNQPQHF,TGCGCCAGCAGAGCGTCAAACAATCAGCCCCAGCATTTT,TRBJ1-5,NA,NA,TRBV5-1
CASSLAQGGQANYGYTF,TGCGCCAGCAGCTTGGCGCAAGGGGGCCAAGCTAACTATGGCTACACCTTC,TRBJ1-2,TRBD1,NA,TRBV5-1
CASSELGAQETQYF,TGTGCCAGCAGTGAACTGGGGGCGCAGGAGACCCAGTACTTC,TRBJ2-5,NA,many,TRBV2
CAISEFEGQTQYF,TGTGCCATCAGTGAGTTTGAGGGGCAGACCCAGTACTTC,TRBJ2-5,NA,NA,TRBV10-3
CASSPTGTELISGANVLTF,TGTGCCAGCAGTCCGACCGGGACAGAGCTTATCTCTGGGGCCAACGTCCTGACTTTC,TRBJ2-6,TRBD1,NA,TRBV28
CASSPGQGTMFF,TGTGCCAGCAGCCCGGGACAGGGCACGATGTTTTTT,TRBJ1-4,TRBD1,NA,TRBV7-6
CAWSTRTSEQYF,TGTGCCTGGAGTACGCGGACTAGCGAGCAGTACTTC,TRBJ2-7,TRBD2,many,TRBV30
CASKGTVGNTIYF,TGTGCCAGCAAGGGGACAGTTGGAAACACCATATATTTT,TRBJ1-3,TRBD1,NA,TRBV11-2
CASSFLTGNIQYF,TGTGCCAGCAGTTTCCTGACAGGGAACATTCAGTACTTC,TRBJ2-4,TRBD1,few,TRBV6-2/TRBV6-3
CASSGALGISTDTQYF,TGTGCCAGCAGTGGGGCTTTGGGCATTAGCACAGATACGCAGTATTTT,TRBJ2-3,NA,NA,TRBV2
CASSPIGQDEKLFF,TGTGCCAGCAGCCCCATCGGACAGGACGAAAAACTGTTTTTT,TRBJ1-4,TRBD1,many,TRBV12-3/TRBV12-4
CASSLSPGSYEQYF,TGCGCCAGCAGCTTGTCCCCAGGGTCCTACGAGCAGTACTTC,TRBJ2-7,NA,few,TRBV5-1
CASSLRGGTTAKNIQYF,TGTGCCAGCAGCTTACGGGGCGGGACTACAGCCAAAAACATTCAGTACTTC,TRBJ2-4,TRBD2,few,TRBV7-3
CASSLTQINYGYTF,TGTGCCAGCAGCTTGACGCAAATTAACTATGGCTACACCTTC,TRBJ1-2,NA,many,TRBV7-8
CSVEEQGKETQYF,TGCAGCGTTGAGGAACAGGGGAAAGAGACCCAGTACTTC,TRBJ2-5,TRBD1,few,TRBV29-1
CASSIGAALYGYTF,TGTGCCAGTAGTATAGGGGCAGCCCTCTATGGCTACACCTTC,TRBJ1-2,NA,NA,TRBV19
CATSREGVSLRSGANVLTF,TGTGCCACCAGCAGAGAAGGAGTCAGCTTACGCTCTGGGGCCAACGTCCTGACTTTC,TRBJ2-6,NA,NA,TRBV15
CASSLFRGNTEAFF,TGTGCCAGCAGCTTATTCAGGGGAAACACTGAAGCTTTCTTT,TRBJ1-1,NA,NA,TRBV11-1
CASSLLSDEQYF,TGTGCCAGCAGTTTATTATCGGACGAGCAGTACTTC,TRBJ2-7,NA,many,TRBV28